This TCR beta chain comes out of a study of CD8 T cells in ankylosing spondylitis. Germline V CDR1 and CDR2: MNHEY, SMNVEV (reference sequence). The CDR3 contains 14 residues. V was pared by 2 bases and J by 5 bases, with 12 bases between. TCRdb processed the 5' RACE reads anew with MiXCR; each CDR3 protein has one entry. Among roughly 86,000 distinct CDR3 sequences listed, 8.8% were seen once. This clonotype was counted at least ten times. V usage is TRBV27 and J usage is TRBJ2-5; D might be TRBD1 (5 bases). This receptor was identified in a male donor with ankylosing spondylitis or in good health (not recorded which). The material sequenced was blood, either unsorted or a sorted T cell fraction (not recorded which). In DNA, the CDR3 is TGTGCCAGCAGTTTAGGGCAGGGCCGGGAGACCCAGTACTTC. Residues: CASSLGQGRETQYF.